Shown below are 19 T cell receptor beta chains from a single sample sequenced in a study of T cell responses to AZD1222 COVID-19 vaccine. The protocol was immunoSEQ multiplex PCR, while the TCRdb copy is restricted to in-frame clones and leaves out a portion. The repertoire consists of around 160,000 clones, with about 90% occurring once and the leading ten covering about 4%. This specimen was peripheral blood, taken 28 days after the second AZD1222 dose. These receptors were collected from an adult who received the AZD1222 COVID-19 vaccine.

The CDR3 is CASSPVPLQGALYGYTF. CDR3 DNA sequence: TGTGCCAGCAGCCCCGTACCTTTACAGGGGGCGCTTTATGGCTACACCTTC. This sequence joins TRBV5-4 and TRBJ1-2; 9 positions match TRBD1. V was pared by 4 bases and J by 5 bases, with 15 bases of the junction left unmatched. The CDR3 runs 17 residues. Looked up from germline, CDR1 is SGHNT and CDR2 is YYREEE (reference sequence).

The rearrangement links TRBV10-2 to TRBJ1-5; D remains ambiguous. The germline gives CDR1 WSHSY, CDR2 SAAADI. Trimming left V 7 bases short and J 2 bases short, with 12 bases between. This CDR3 region has 14 residues. This CDR3 is CASKGNAGNQPQHF. The CDR3 DNA is TGCGCCAGCAAAGGCAATGCGGGCAATCAGCCCCAGCATTTT.

The chain carries TRBV5-1 and TRBJ2-7, with 9 positions matching TRBD1. This CDR3 contains 16 residues. With 3 bases clipped from V and 3 bases from J, the junction kept 10 bases outside the gene matches. CDR1 is SGHRS, CDR2 YFSETQ, per germline. Here the CDR3 reads CASSSPEDRGFYEQYF. CDR3 nucleotide sequence: TGCGCCAGCAGCTCCCCGGAAGACAGGGGGTTCTACGAGCAGTACTTC.

This clone was found once. This chain links TRBV30 with TRBJ2-7; D unresolved. This CDR3 contains 13 residues. The germline V gene has CDR1 GTSNPN and CDR2 SVGIG (reference sequence). V was shortened by 4 bases and J by 0 bases, with 10 bases between the two germline ends. The CDR3 spells CAWTSRLSYEQYF. The CDR3 nucleotides read TGTGCCTGGACCTCCCGGCTCTCCTACGAGCAGTACTTC.

The chain couples TRBV5-4 to TRBJ1-2, with 12 bases matching TRBD1. CDR3 size: 15 residues. From germline, CDR1 is SGHNT and CDR2 YYREEE (reference sequence). V shed 3 bases and J 7 bases; nucleotides not matched to a gene: 7. CDR3 nucleotide sequence: TGTGCCAGCAGCTCCGGGACAGGGGGCGTACGTGGCTACACCTTC. It translates to CASSSGTGGVRGYTF.

This clone was counted between two and nine times. The chain carries TRBV6-5 and TRBJ1-1, with a weak D call TRBD1 (5 bases). The CDR3 loop spans 14 amino acids. Germline CDR1 is MNHEY and CDR2 is SVGAGI. Trimming shortened V by 6 bases and J by 5 bases, and 16 bases separated the two germline ends. In DNA form, the CDR3 reads TGTGCCAGCAGAGTGGGACCCTTAGGAACTGAAGCTTTCTTT. This translates into CASRVGPLGTEAFF.

The CDR3 nucleotides read TGTGCCAGCAGCGCCCTGATGAACACTGAAGCTTTCTTT. Residues: CASSALMNTEAFF. The chain has TRBV11-2 and TRBJ1-1; the D is unclear. CDR1 SGHAT and CDR2 FQNNGV come from the germline V gene. The CDR3 totals 13 residues. V gave up 5 bases and J gave up 0 bases, with 7 bases separating them.

The gene calls are TRBV5-5 and TRBJ2-5, with D perhaps TRBD1 (5 bases). This CDR3 region has 14 residues. Deletions cut 3 bases from V and 5 bases from J, with 14 bases between. CDR1 is SGHKS and CDR2 is YYEKEE in the germline V gene (reference sequence). The CDR3 sequence is CASSSGLSWETQYF. The CDR3 DNA sequence: TGTGCCAGCAGCTCAGGGCTCTCCTGGGAGACCCAGTACTTC.

The CDR3 is CASSLSPVGNTIYF. In DNA form, the CDR3 reads TGTGCCAGCAGTTTAAGTCCAGTTGGAAACACCATATATTTT. J is TRBJ1-3 and V is TRBV27; D unresolved. Trimming stripped 2 bases from V and 3 bases from J, with 8 bases between. The CDR3 totals 14 residues. CDR1 and CDR2 from the germline V gene are MNHEY and SMNVEV (reference sequence).

This clone was observed at least ten times. The genes are TRBV12-3 or TRBV12-4 and TRBJ2-1, with D possibly matching TRBD1 (6 bases). CDR3 length: 13 residues. The ends were cut back, 5 bases at V and 5 bases at J, with 10 bases in the middle. The CDR3 here is CASSIGQNNEQFF. CDR3 DNA: TGTGCCAGCAGTATAGGACAGAACAATGAGCAGTTCTTC.

V usage is TRBV6-1 and J usage is TRBJ2-5, with a tentative D call TRBD1 (6 bases). Trimming removed 3 bases at V and 2 bases at J, with 16 bases between. Per the germline V gene, CDR1 is MNHNS and CDR2 is SASEGT. The CDR3 has 16 amino acids. The CDR3 nucleotides are TGTGCCAGCAGTGACTTCTTCACAGGGAAGCAAGAGACCCAGTACTTC. Protein product: CASSDFFTGKQETQYF.

This clone has a handful of counts. This chain joins TRBV14 and TRBJ2-2; D possibly corresponds to TRBD1 (5 bases). V lost 2 bases and J 3 bases, leaving 10 bases between the germline ends. The CDR3 runs to 15 residues. Germline V gives CDR1 SGHDN, CDR2 FVKESK. CDR3: CASSQIGRDTGELFF. The CDR3 DNA follows: TGTGCCAGCAGCCAAATTGGCAGGGACACCGGGGAGCTGTTTTTT.

J is TRBJ1-2 and V is TRBV19, with 10 bases that match TRBD1. Unmatched junction bases numbered 6, after V lost 7 bases and J lost 4 bases. Germline V gene lookup returns CDR1 LNHDA and CDR2 SQIVND (reference sequence). The length of the CDR3 is 14 residues. CDR3 in amino acids: CASIRDRGGYGYTF. The DNA of the CDR3 is TGTGCCAGTATTCGGGACAGGGGAGGCTATGGCTACACCTTC.

The V call is TRBV7-2, the J call TRBJ2-5; D gene unclear. The CDR3 runs 12 residues. Trimming shortened V by 10 bases and J by 2 bases, and 11 bases separated the two germline ends. Germline V gives CDR1 SGHTA, CDR2 FQGNSA. CDR3 protein: CATGSRQETQYF. CDR3 DNA: TGTGCCACCGGATCGAGGCAAGAGACCCAGTACTTC.

The genes are TRBV2 and TRBJ2-3; D is unclear. From germline, CDR1 is SNHLY and CDR2 FYNNEI. The CDR3 extends over 12 amino acids. Trimming cost V 8 bases and J 7 bases, with 13 bases left between them. The CDR3 protein is CASFEFGNTQYF. DNA for the CDR3: TGTGCCAGCTTTGAGTTTGGAAATACGCAGTATTTT. The whole variable domain, remainder taken from reference TRBV2 and TRBJ2-3, is EPEVTQTPSHQVTQMGQEVILRCVPISNHLYFYWYRQILGQKVEFLVSFYNNEISEKSEIFDDQFSVERPDGSNFTLKIRSTKLEDSAMYFCASFEFGNTQYFGPGTRLTVL.

The V call is TRBV4-1, the J call TRBJ2-7; weak D call: TRBD1 (6 bases). CDR1 MGHRA and CDR2 YSYEKL come from the germline V gene. V shed 6 bases and J shed 2 bases, with 17 bases lying between them. The CDR3 has 15 amino acids. CDR3 sequence: CASRYRAGTTYEQYF. CDR3 DNA: TGCGCCAGCAGATATAGGGCCGGGACAACCTACGAGCAGTACTTC.

The V gene is TRBV11-3, the J gene TRBJ2-5; D is unclear. The CDR3 sequence is 16 residues long. V dropped 3 bases and J dropped 2 bases, with 16 bases sitting between them. Germline V gene sequence: CDR1 SGHNT, CDR2 YENEEA. The CDR3 is CASSLSHRDSQETQYF. The CDR3 nucleotides read TGTGCCAGCAGCTTGTCCCATAGGGATTCACAAGAGACCCAGTACTTC.

In regard to this clone: At one of its ends the junction is not consistent with the germline gene, which may arise from a read error. DNA for the CDR3: TGTGCCAGCAGAGTAGGCCAGGGGGGTAACAATCAGCCCCAGCATTTT. Residues: CASRVGQGGNNQPQHF. V usage is TRBV9 and J usage is TRBJ1-5; TRBD1 agrees at 7 bases. The CDR3 contains 16 residues. Looked up from germline, CDR1 is SGDLS and CDR2 is YYNGEE. Combining the CDR3 with reference TRBV9 and TRBJ1-5 gives the whole variable domain DSGVTQTPKHLITATGQRVTLRCSPRSGDLSVYWYQQSLDQGLQFLIQYYNGEERAKGNILERFSAQQFPDLHSELNLSSLELGDSALYFCASRVGQGGNNQPQHFGDGTRLSIL.

In this sample, this clone turned up a few times. The identical CDR3 is also encoded by other nucleotide sequences in the sample. The V call is TRBV7-9, the J call TRBJ2-3, with no clear D. Germline CDR1 SEHNR, CDR2 FQNEAQ (reference sequence). Trimming took off 2 bases at V and 4 bases at J, with 4 bases between the two ends. There are 12 residues in the CDR3. CDR3 amino acids: CASSLRSDTQYF. The CDR3 bases are TGTGCCAGCAGCTTAAGGTCAGATACGCAGTATTTT.